The 28 T cell receptor beta chains in this list originate from one sample, sequenced in a study of cytomegalovirus exposure and HLA in healthy donors. PCR used 60 Vbeta primers and 13 Jbeta primers. Assay used: immunoSEQ multiplex PCR; TCRdb lists only in-frame clones, some missing. This table has approximately 110,000 clones, just over 15% appearing once. The sequencing sample was made of PBMCs. The receptors come from a woman between 18 and 29 years old in good health and CMV-seronegative.

The V gene is TRBV29-1, the J gene TRBJ1-5; 7 bases are shared with TRBD1. The CDR3 totals 14 residues. V lost 5 bases, J lost 2 bases, and 6 bases stayed unmatched. The germline V gene encodes CDR1 SQVTM and CDR2 ANQGSEA. DNA for the CDR3: TGCAGCGTTAAACTTGGACAGGGCAATCAGCCCCAGCATTTT. Translated: CSVKLGQGNQPQHF. The full variable domain, in which reference TRBV29-1 and TRBJ1-5 provide the parts outside the CDR3, is SAVISQKPSRDICQRGTSLTIQCQVDSQVTMMFWYRQQPGQSLTLIATANQGSEATYESGFVIDKFPISRPNLTFSTLTVSNMSPEDSSIYLCSVKLGQGNQPQHFGDGTRLSIL.

This clone has more than one count but fewer than ten. The chain combines TRBV5-4 with TRBJ2-7; TRBD2 might be the D (5 bases). V was cut by 2 bases and J by 2 bases, with 8 bases left in between. Germline CDR1 is SGHNT and CDR2 is YYREEE (reference sequence). This CDR3 comprises 13 residues. CDR3 protein: CASSFYGAYEQYF. The CDR3, as DNA: TGTGCCAGCAGCTTTTACGGGGCCTACGAGCAGTACTTC.

J is TRBJ1-1 and V is TRBV5-1, with D perhaps matching TRBD1 (5 bases). The CDR3 runs to 14 residues. V gave up 0 bases and J gave up 3 bases, with 9 bases separating them. In germline, CDR1 is SGHRS, CDR2 YFSETQ. The CDR3 DNA reads as TGCGCCAGCAGCTTGGCACGGGGGGACACTGAAGCTTTCTTT. This encodes CASSLARGDTEAFF.

A few counts support this clone. V gene TRBV6-1 combines with J gene TRBJ1-5; a weak D match, TRBD1 (5 bases). CDR3 length: 15 amino acids. The V gene lost 0 bases and the J gene lost 5 bases, with 11 bases spanning the gap. Germline V lookup: CDR1 MNHNS, CDR2 SASEGT. In DNA, the CDR3 is TGTGCCAGCAGTGAAGCCCAGGAGGGACATCAGCCCCAGCATTTT. It specifies CASSEAQEGHQPQHF.

V is TRBV7-6 and J is TRBJ1-1; no firm D call. The V end lost 1 base, the J end lost 0 bases, and 15 bases lay between the germline ends. The CDR3 consists of 17 residues. Germline CDR1 is SGHVS and CDR2 is FNYEAQ. The CDR3 sequence: CASSLGEGSRMNTEAFF. The CDR3 bases are TGTGCCAGCAGCTTAGGAGAGGGCTCTCGCATGAACACTGAAGCTTTCTTT.

This clone was seen a few times. The chain is built from TRBV5-1 and TRBJ1-2; D may be TRBD1 (6 bases). V lost 7 bases to trimming and J lost 4 bases, with 23 bases between them. The length of the CDR3 is 16 residues. CDR1 and CDR2 from the germline V gene are SGHRS and YFSETQ. CDR3 sequence: CASSNGGALSTYGYTF. The CDR3 nucleotides are TGCGCCAGCTCCAACGGGGGGGCCTTAAGTACCTATGGCTACACCTTC. Full variable domain (outside the CDR3, taken from reference TRBV5-1 and TRBJ1-2): KAGVTQTPRYLIKTRGQQVTLSCSPISGHRSVSWYQQTPGQGLQFLFEYFSETQRNKGNFPGRFSGRQFSNSRSEMNVSTLELGDSALYLCASSNGGALSTYGYTFGSGTRLTVV.

This rearrangement joins TRBV28 to TRBJ1-2; D is uncertain. CDR1 is MDHEN and CDR2 is SYDVKM in the germline V gene. Trimming cost V 3 bases and J 2 bases, with 16 bases left between them. CDR3 length: 16 residues. The CDR3 DNA sequence: TGTGCCAGCAGTTTGCGGGGAACGCAGAAGAACTATGGCTACACCTTC. It translates to CASSLRGTQKNYGYTF.

There are a few counts of this clone. V and J are TRBV2 and TRBJ2-3; 9 bases fit TRBD1. The CDR3 loop spans 17 amino acids. The germline V gene encodes CDR1 SNHLY and CDR2 FYNNEI. J was trimmed by 2 bases and V by 5 bases; bases with no gene match: 11. The CDR3, as DNA: TGTGCCAGCAGTTACATGAGCGGGACAGGGCCCACAGATACGCAGTATTTT. Protein product: CASSYMSGTGPTDTQYF. Filled out from reference TRBV2 and TRBJ2-3, the complete variable domain reads EPEVTQTPSHQVTQMGQEVILRCVPISNHLYFYWYRQILGQKVEFLVSFYNNEISEKSEIFDDQFSVERPDGSNFTLKIRSTKLEDSAMYFCASSYMSGTGPTDTQYFGPGTRLTVL.

The chain links TRBV6-5 to TRBJ2-7; D unresolved. The CDR3 consists of 11 residues. V was trimmed by 5 bases and J by 11 bases, leaving 13 bases between them. Germline CDR1 is MNHEY and CDR2 is SVGAGI. CDR3 sequence: CASSAYGQKYF. DNA for the CDR3: TGTGCCAGCAGTGCGTATGGGCAAAAGTACTTC.

The chain is built from TRBV5-6 and TRBJ2-1, with TRBD2 identical over 11 bases. The CDR3 length is 17 residues. After removal of 4 bases from V and 2 bases from J, the junction contained 8 bases not matched to a gene. CDR1 and CDR2 from the germline V gene are SGHDT and YYEEEE. Here the CDR3 reads CASSPLLAGGPYNEQFF. The CDR3 DNA sequence: TGTGCCAGCAGCCCCCTCCTAGCGGGGGGCCCCTACAATGAGCAGTTCTTC.

The gene calls are TRBV2 and TRBJ1-2, with 7 bases that match TRBD1. The CDR3 runs to 14 residues. V trimming: 2 bases; J trimming: 1 base; junction bases outside the gene matches: 1. The germline V gene has CDR1 SNHLY and CDR2 FYNNEI. This CDR3 is CASSETGVNYGYTF. CDR3 bases: TGTGCCAGCAGTGAAACAGGGGTTAACTATGGCTACACCTTC.

The chain recombines TRBV4-2 with TRBJ1-6; the D gene is possibly TRBD1 (5 bases). Germline CDR1 and CDR2: LGHNA and YNFKEQ. The CDR3 is 14 residues long. V lost 0 bases and J 7 bases, leaving 7 bases between the germline ends. This chain's CDR3 is CASSQDRGNSPLHF. CDR3 in DNA: TGTGCCAGCAGCCAAGATAGGGGCAATTCACCCCTCCACTTT.

The chain joins TRBV28 to TRBJ2-3; no reliable D call. Germline V gives CDR1 MDHEN, CDR2 SYDVKM. V was shortened by 3 bases and J by 3 bases, with 16 bases between the two germline ends. The CDR3 is 16 residues long. The CDR3 nucleotides read TGTGCCAGCAGTTTGGTTTTAGCAGATCGGACAGATACGCAGTATTTT. It specifies CASSLVLADRTDTQYF.

This clone turned up a few times. The chain joins TRBV7-9 to TRBJ1-2; TRBD1 might be the D (6 bases). Trimming cost V 6 bases and J 6 bases, with 20 bases left between them. CDR1 and CDR2 from the germline V gene are SEHNR and FQNEAQ (reference sequence). CDR3 length equals 15 residues. In DNA form, the CDR3 reads TGTGCCAGCAGGACCTACAGGGAGAATAAGGATGGCTACACCTTC. It is translated as CASRTYRENKDGYTF.

V and J are TRBV28 and TRBJ2-7; TRBD2 might be the D (5 bases). This CDR3 contains 14 residues. The V gene lost 7 bases and the J gene lost 1 base, with 14 bases spanning the gap. Per the germline V gene, CDR1 is MDHEN and CDR2 is SYDVKM. The CDR3 nucleotides are TGTGCCAGCAACCCTCCCGGGAAGTCCTACGAGCAGTACTTC. Its translation is CASNPPGKSYEQYF.

This chain uses TRBV27 with TRBJ2-7, with 10 positions matching TRBD1. The junction had 2 bases not matched to a gene; V was cut back by 3 bases and J by 3 bases. This CDR3 has 14 amino acids. Germline V gene data show CDR1 as MNHEY and CDR2 as SMNVEV (reference sequence). This CDR3 reads CASSFDRGHYEQYF. The CDR3 DNA reads as TGTGCCAGCAGTTTTGACAGGGGGCACTACGAGCAGTACTTC.

The genes are TRBV28 and TRBJ1-5; maybe TRBD1 (6 bases). Trimming stripped 5 bases from V and 6 bases from J, with 14 bases between. Germline CDR1 reads MDHEN; CDR2 reads SYDVKM. The CDR3 is 14 residues long. CDR3 region: CASSPTGSGQPQHF. The DNA for the CDR3 is TGTGCCAGCAGTCCTACAGGGTCGGGTCAGCCCCAGCATTTT.

The chain employs TRBV4-2 and TRBJ1-1, with TRBD1 identical over 7 bases. The V segment lost 4 bases and the J segment 7 bases; nucleotides outside the gene matches: 12. The CDR3 runs 15 residues. Germline V gene data show CDR1 as LGHNA and CDR2 as YNFKEQ. CDR3 sequence reads: CASSPGTAESSEAFF. The CDR3 DNA reads as TGTGCCAGCAGCCCGGGGACAGCCGAAAGTAGTGAAGCTTTCTTT.

The chain couples TRBV6-1 to TRBJ1-2; 10 bases match TRBD1. Trimming took 1 base from V and 8 from J; bases not matched to a gene: 4. This CDR3 contains 14 residues. CDR1 and CDR2 from the germline V gene are MNHNS and SASEGT. The CDR3 region is CASSEGQGAGGYTF. Written as DNA, the CDR3 is TGTGCCAGCAGTGAAGGACAGGGGGCCGGGGGCTACACCTTC.

The gene calls are TRBV30 and TRBJ2-7; D is perhaps TRBD1 (5 bases). Trimming took off 1 base at V and 1 base at J, with 5 bases between the two ends. CDR1 and CDR2 from the germline V gene are GTSNPN and SVGIG (reference sequence). This CDR3 spans 12 amino acids. This chain's CDR3 is CAWSGQSYEQYF. CDR3 DNA: TGTGCCTGGAGTGGACAGTCCTACGAGCAGTACTTC.

In its sample, this clone was seen a few times. The V call is TRBV19, the J call TRBJ1-2; tentative D call: TRBD1 (5 bases). Trimming shortened V by 10 bases and J by 0 bases, and 21 bases separated the two germline ends. The length of the CDR3 is 16 residues. Germline values: CDR1 LNHDA, CDR2 SQIVND (reference sequence). As DNA, the CDR3 is TGTGCCACTACCCCTCCGGGACTACCGACTAACTATGGCTACACCTTC. This encodes CATTPPGLPTNYGYTF.

In this sample, this clone turned up a few times. DNA of the CDR3: TGTGCCAGCAGTTCCCACTCCTCAACTAATGAAAAACTGTTTTTT. It encodes CASSSHSSTNEKLFF. The V and J genes are TRBV28 and TRBJ1-4, with D unresolved. The CDR3 length is 15 residues. Germline CDR1 and CDR2: MDHEN and SYDVKM. Trimming removed 4 bases at V and 0 bases at J, with 9 bases between.

The gene calls are TRBV18 and TRBJ2-7; D remains unclear. Germline CDR1 KGHSH, CDR2 LQKENI. With 6 bases removed from V and 2 bases from J, the gap between germline ends came to 11 bases. The CDR3 is made up of 13 amino acids. The CDR3, as DNA: TGTGCCAGCTCTGCCAGCGCTGCCTACGAGCAGTACTTC. Its translation is CASSASAAYEQYF.

The chain carries TRBV6-1 and TRBJ1-5; D unresolved. The V gene's germline CDR1 is MNHNS and CDR2 SASEGT. Trimming cost V 0 bases and J 4 bases, with 7 bases left between them. The CDR3 is 14 residues long. CDR3 region: CASSEALRNQPQHF. The DNA for the CDR3 is TGTGCCAGCAGTGAAGCGCTGAGAAATCAGCCCCAGCATTTT.

The V and J genes are TRBV28 and TRBJ1-3, with 7 bases fitting TRBD1. Losses at the gene ends were 1 base for V and 4 bases for J; bases not matched to a gene: 4. The CDR3 runs to 15 residues. CDR1 and CDR2 (germline): MDHEN, SYDVKM. The CDR3 loop reads CASSLSRGTGNTIYF. CDR3 nucleotides: TGTGCCAGCAGTTTATCCAGGGGGACGGGAAACACCATATATTTT.

In this sample, this clone turned up a few times. V gene TRBV9 combines with J gene TRBJ2-2; 12 bases align to TRBD2. The CDR3 contains 16 residues. Germline V gene data show CDR1 as SGDLS and CDR2 as YYNGEE. J was trimmed by 2 bases and V by 5 bases; bases with no gene match: 4. The CDR3 sequence: CASSATSGGNTGELFF. The CDR3 bases are TGTGCCAGCAGTGCGACTAGCGGGGGAAACACCGGGGAGCTGTTTTTT.

The rearrangement joins TRBV6-6 to TRBJ1-5, with 7 bases matching TRBD1. Germline V gene data show CDR1 as MNHNY and CDR2 as SVGAGI (reference sequence). The CDR3 extends over 16 amino acids. Losses at the gene ends were 2 bases for V and 4 bases for J; bases not matched to a gene: 8. CDR3 protein: CASSYGTGTVNQPQHF. DNA of the CDR3: TGTGCCAGCAGTTACGGTACCGGGACAGTAAATCAGCCCCAGCATTTT.

The rearrangement links TRBV7-2 to TRBJ2-5, with 10 bases that match TRBD1. The J segment lost 5 bases and the V segment lost 1 base, leaving 4 bases of the junction unmatched. CDR1 is SGHTA, CDR2 FQGNSA, per germline. The CDR3 is 15 amino acids. CDR3 bases: TGTGCCAGCAGCTTAGTAGGGACAGGGGTGGAGACCCAGTACTTC. Amino acid sequence: CASSLVGTGVETQYF.